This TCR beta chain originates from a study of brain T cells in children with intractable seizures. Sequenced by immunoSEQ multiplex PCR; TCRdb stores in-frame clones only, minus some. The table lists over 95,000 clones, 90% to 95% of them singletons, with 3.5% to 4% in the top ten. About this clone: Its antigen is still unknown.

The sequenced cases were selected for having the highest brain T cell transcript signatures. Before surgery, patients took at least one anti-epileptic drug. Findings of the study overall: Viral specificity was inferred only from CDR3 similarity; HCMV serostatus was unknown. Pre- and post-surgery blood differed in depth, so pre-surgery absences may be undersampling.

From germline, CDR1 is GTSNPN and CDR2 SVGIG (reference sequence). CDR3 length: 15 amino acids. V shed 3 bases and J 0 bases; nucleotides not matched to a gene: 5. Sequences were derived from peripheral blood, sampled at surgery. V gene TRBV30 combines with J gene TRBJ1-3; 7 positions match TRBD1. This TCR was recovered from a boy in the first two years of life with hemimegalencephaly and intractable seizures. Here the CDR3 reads CAWREYRGSGNTIYF. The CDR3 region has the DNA TGTGCCTGGAGGGAGTACAGGGGCTCTGGAAACACCATATATTTT.